Shown below are 28 T cell receptor beta chains from a single sample sequenced in a study of high-grade serous ovarian cancer treatment subgroups. Here immunoSEQ multiplex PCR was the method, and the copy in TCRdb shows in-frame clones only, minus some. The sample lists about 6,800 clones, about 75% occurring once. Tumor tissue was taken before any definitive surgery or chemotherapy was given. Sample: tumor tissue. These receptors originate from a human donor with high-grade serous ovarian cancer.

The rearrangement links TRBV27 to TRBJ2-7; D perhaps matches TRBD1 (6 bases). The CDR3 runs 15 residues. Germline V gene sequence: CDR1 MNHEY, CDR2 SMNVEV (reference sequence). Trimming removed 3 bases at V and 2 bases at J, with 14 bases between. The chain's CDR3 is CASSFQGFFTYEQYF. CDR3 bases: TGTGCCAGCAGTTTTCAGGGGTTCTTCACCTACGAGCAGTACTTC.

This chain uses TRBV5-4 with TRBJ2-5, with D possibly being TRBD1 or TRBD2 (5 bases each). Germline-derived CDR1 and CDR2 are SGHNT and YYREEE (reference sequence). This CDR3 has 13 amino acids. V was trimmed by 0 bases and J by 5 bases, leaving 8 bases between them. CDR3 nucleotides: TGTGCCAGCAGCTTGGAGAGGGGTGAGACCCAGTACTTC. Translated: CASSLERGETQYF.

The rearrangement links TRBV4-3 to TRBJ2-3; the D gene is possibly TRBD2 (7 bases). The ends were cut back, 1 base at V and 1 base at J, with 9 bases in the middle. This CDR3 spans 15 amino acids. Germline loops: CDR1 LGHNA, CDR2 YSLEER. The CDR3 nucleotides read TGCGCCAGCAGCCAAGGGCGGGGGCGCACAGATACGCAGTATTTT. It translates to CASSQGRGRTDTQYF.

The V call is TRBV14, the J call TRBJ1-6, with TRBD1 matching over 7 bases. Germline loops: CDR1 SGHDN, CDR2 FVKESK. V gave up 6 bases and J gave up 10 bases; unmatched junction bases: 9. The CDR3 covers 14 residues. The CDR3 DNA reads as TGTGCCAGCAGTTACAGGGGAAGTTACTCACCCCTCCACTTT. This sequence encodes CASSYRGSYSPLHF.

Here the CDR3 DNA reads TGCGCCAGCAGCCAAGTTCCCCCTCTAGCGGGGGGGCCTAATGAGCAGTTCTTC. This sequence encodes CASSQVPPLAGGPNEQFF. The genes are TRBV4-1 and TRBJ2-1; 12 bases align to TRBD2. Germline CDR1 MGHRA, CDR2 YSYEKL. V lost 1 base and J lost 7; bases outside the gene matches: 11. CDR3 length: 18 amino acids.

This sequence joins TRBV15 and TRBJ2-7, with 7 bases fitting TRBD1. Trimming took 1 base from V and 3 from J; bases not matched to a gene: 6. CDR3 length equals 15 residues. The germline gives CDR1 LNHNV, CDR2 YYDKDF (reference sequence). In nucleotides, the CDR3 is TGTGCCACCAGCAGAGTACGGGACAGCCTCTACGAGCAGTACTTC. The encoded protein is CATSRVRDSLYEQYF.

The rearrangement joins TRBV5-6 to TRBJ1-2; tentatively, D is TRBD1 (5 bases). Germline loops: CDR1 SGHDT, CDR2 YYEEEE. The CDR3 extends over 14 amino acids. Deletions cut 5 bases from V and 4 bases from J, with 15 bases between. CDR3 bases: TGTGCCAGCAGTATAGGGGATTTGTTCTATGGCTACACCTTC. Translating gives CASSIGDLFYGYTF.

This clone was seen only a few times. This chain joins TRBV4-2 and TRBJ2-1; D perhaps matches TRBD2 (7 bases). The CDR3 extends over 17 amino acids. V was shortened by 1 base and J by 3 bases, with 16 bases between the two germline ends. Germline-derived CDR1 and CDR2 are LGHNA and YNFKEQ. In nucleotides, the CDR3 is TGTGCCAGCAGCCAAGGCGGAGGGGGGGCTGGCTACAATGAGCAGTTCTTC. Residues: CASSQGGGGAGYNEQFF.

This rearrangement joins TRBV27 to TRBJ2-7, with a weak D call TRBD1 (7 bases). Between the trimmed V and J ends, which lost 6 bases and 6 bases, there was a span of 15 bases. The CDR3 totals 13 residues. Germline V gene data show CDR1 as MNHEY and CDR2 as SMNVEV (reference sequence). The CDR3 region is CASRSGGFSEQYF. CDR3 in DNA: TGTGCCAGCAGATCAGGGGGGTTTTCCGAGCAGTACTTC.

There are a few counts of this clone. The V gene is TRBV5-1, the J gene TRBJ2-2; a possible D gene is TRBD1 (5 bases). Germline CDR1 is SGHRS and CDR2 is YFSETQ. The V and J ends lost 0 bases and 14 bases respectively, with 17 bases between them. The CDR3 is 14 residues long. As DNA, the CDR3 is TGCGCCAGCAGCTTGGCCGCCGCGTCAGGGTTACTGTTTTTT. As protein: CASSLAAASGLLFF.

This clone was counted a single time. The chain carries TRBV4-1 and TRBJ2-5; D gene uncertain. The germline V gene has CDR1 MGHRA and CDR2 YSYEKL. Trimming pared 0 bases from V and 4 bases from J, leaving 9 bases between. The length of the CDR3 is 14 residues. Here the CDR3 DNA reads TGCGCCAGCAGCCAAGATCGACCAGGAGAGACCCAGTACTTC. Translation gives CASSQDRPGETQYF.

CDR3 in amino acids: CASSHSGGSYNEQFF. Written as DNA, the CDR3 is TGTGCCAGCAGCCATAGCGGGGGATCCTACAATGAGCAGTTCTTC. The rearrangement joins TRBV7-6 to TRBJ2-1; the match to TRBD2 covers 9 bases. Per the germline V gene, CDR1 is SGHVS and CDR2 is FNYEAQ. The CDR3 extends over 15 amino acids. V lost 5 bases, J lost 1 base, and 3 bases stayed unmatched.

The chain has TRBV19 and TRBJ1-1; D may be TRBD1 (5 bases). The CDR3 has 14 amino acids. CDR1 LNHDA and CDR2 SQIVND come from the germline V gene (reference sequence). Trimming removed 10 bases from V and 6 bases from J, with 21 bases in between. The CDR3 here is CATRNPGRGAEAFF. CDR3 nucleotide sequence: TGTGCCACCCGCAATCCAGGGAGAGGGGCTGAAGCTTTCTTT.

The chain couples TRBV7-2 to TRBJ2-5; D call uncertain. CDR3 length: 13 amino acids. The germline V gene has CDR1 SGHTA and CDR2 FQGNSA. The V gene lost 3 bases and the J gene lost 5 bases, with 10 bases spanning the gap. The CDR3 DNA sequence: TGTGCCAGCAGCTTCGGACGTAGGGAGACCCAGTACTTC. Protein product: CASSFGRRETQYF. The variable domain in full, completed from reference TRBV7-2 and TRBJ2-5, reads GAGVSQSPSNKVTEKGKDVELRCDPISGHTALYWYRQSLGQGLEFLIYFQGNSAPDKSGLPSDRFSAERTGGSVSTLTIQRTQQEDSAVYLCASSFGRRETQYFGPGTRLLVL.

The chain joins TRBV10-3 to TRBJ2-3; 11 bases are shared with TRBD2. Germline CDR1 is ENHRY and CDR2 is SYGVKD. V was clipped by 7 bases and J by 2 bases; unmatched bases: 5. This CDR3 contains 15 residues. CDR3 amino acids: CAINLAGGNTDTQYF. CDR3 in DNA: TGTGCCATCAACCTAGCGGGGGGAAACACAGATACGCAGTATTTT.

This sequence joins TRBV5-1 and TRBJ2-7, with D possibly being TRBD1 or TRBD2 (5 bases each). CDR1 SGHRS and CDR2 YFSETQ come from the germline V gene. V was trimmed by 0 bases and J by 5 bases, leaving 12 bases between them. The CDR3 extends over 14 amino acids. The CDR3 DNA reads TGCGCCAGCAGCTTGGGGGGCAGGAGGAACGAGCAGTACTTC. Protein sequence: CASSLGGRRNEQYF.

This rearrangement joins TRBV7-2 to TRBJ2-2; D is perhaps TRBD1 (5 bases). Trimming removed 5 bases from V and 7 bases from J, with 11 bases in between. CDR1 is SGHTA and CDR2 is FQGNSA in the germline V gene. This CDR3 contains 13 residues. The DNA of the CDR3 is TGTGCCAGCAGCCTACCCCAGGGCGGGGAGCTGTTTTTT. This codes for CASSLPQGGELFF.

The J gene is TRBJ2-5, the V gene TRBV5-1; D ambiguous. CDR1 and CDR2 (germline): SGHRS, YFSETQ. The CDR3 is made up of 13 amino acids. V gave up 0 bases and J gave up 1 base, with 4 bases separating them. CDR3 amino acids: CASSLGVQETQYF. The CDR3 DNA reads as TGCGCCAGCAGCTTGGGAGTCCAAGAGACCCAGTACTTC. Full variable domain (missing parts from reference TRBV5-1 and TRBJ2-5): KAGVTQTPRYLIKTRGQQVTLSCSPISGHRSVSWYQQTPGQGLQFLFEYFSETQRNKGNFPGRFSGRQFSNSRSEMNVSTLELGDSALYLCASSLGVQETQYFGPGTRLLVL.

The chain carries TRBV6-5 and TRBJ1-6; the D is unclear. CDR1 and CDR2 from the germline V gene are MNHEY and SVGAGI. V shed 7 bases and J shed 7 bases, with 14 bases lying between them. The CDR3 consists of 14 residues. The CDR3 DNA follows: TGTGCCAGCACCCCCGGGCGGATAAATTCACCCCTCCACTTT. It is translated as CASTPGRINSPLHF.

V gene TRBV7-9 combines with J gene TRBJ2-7; TRBD1 aligns across 7 bases. This CDR3 is 14 amino acids long. Germline V gives CDR1 SEHNR, CDR2 FQNEAQ (reference sequence). V lost 5 bases to trimming and J lost 1 base; unmatched junction nucleotides: 5. The CDR3 DNA reads TGTGCCAGCAGCCCTAAACAGGGGTCCTACGAGCAGTACTTC. Its protein product is CASSPKQGSYEQYF.

This rearrangement joins TRBV9 to TRBJ1-2, with TRBD1 matching 9 bases. Germline V CDR1 and CDR2: SGDLS, YYNGEE. The V gene end was trimmed by 4 bases and the J gene end by 8 bases; junction bases not matched to a gene: 9. The length of the CDR3 is 14 residues. CDR3 nucleotide sequence: TGTGCCAGCAGCACTACAGGGGGCGCGGGGGGCTACACCTTC. Protein sequence: CASSTTGGAGGYTF.

The chain uses TRBV5-8 and TRBJ2-7; weak D call: TRBD2 (5 bases). This CDR3 is 14 amino acids long. Trimming stripped 1 base from V and 2 bases from J, with 10 bases between. Looked up from germline, CDR1 is SGHTS and CDR2 is YDEGEE. The CDR3 sequence: CASSLLAGTYEQYF. Here the CDR3 DNA reads TGTGCCAGCAGCTTGTTGGCGGGTACCTACGAGCAGTACTTC.

This clone was picked up one time. The gene calls are TRBV27 and TRBJ1-5, with 7 bases lining up with TRBD1. The ends lost 2 bases at V and 5 bases at J; junction bases unmatched: 3. This CDR3 has 14 amino acids. The germline CDR1 and CDR2 sequences are MNHEY and SMNVEV (reference sequence). The CDR3 reads CASSLRDRYQPQHF. The DNA for the CDR3 is TGTGCCAGCAGTTTACGGGACAGATATCAGCCCCAGCATTTT.

The chain joins TRBV5-6 to TRBJ1-3, with D unresolved. Per the germline V gene, CDR1 is SGHDT and CDR2 is YYEEEE. The CDR3 spans 18 residues. Trimming took off 0 bases at V and 0 bases at J, with 16 bases between the two ends. The CDR3 is CASSLAVSHQFSGNTIYF. CDR3 sequence (DNA): TGTGCCAGCAGCTTGGCCGTCTCTCACCAGTTCTCTGGAAACACCATATATTTT.

The chain joins TRBV10-2 to TRBJ1-2, with D unclear. CDR1 and CDR2 from the germline V gene are WSHSY and SAAADI. Trimming removed 3 bases from V and 7 bases from J, with 9 bases in between. This CDR3 is built from 12 residues. CDR3 protein: CASSDSHIGYTF. The CDR3, as DNA: TGCGCCAGCAGTGATTCGCATATTGGCTACACCTTC.

This clone appeared a single time. This chain joins TRBV10-3 and TRBJ2-7; 7 bases fit TRBD2. Germline lookup yields CDR1 ENHRY and CDR2 SYGVKD. This CDR3 is 15 amino acids long. Trimming cost V 5 bases and J 4 bases; bases outside gene matches: 11. CDR3 DNA: TGTGCCATCAGTACTTCTGGGGGGGATGGATACGAGCAGTACTTC. Residues: CAISTSGGDGYEQYF.

The CDR3 loop reads CAIRNRGTDTQYF. CDR3 nucleotide sequence: TGTGCCATCAGGAACCGCGGCACAGATACGCAGTATTTT. The chain recombines TRBV10-3 with TRBJ2-3; D not certain. Germline V gene sequence: CDR1 ENHRY, CDR2 SYGVKD. Trimming stripped 6 bases from V and 1 base from J, with 8 bases between. CDR3 length equals 13 residues.

V and J are TRBV10-2 and TRBJ2-5, with TRBD2 matching over 8 bases. Trimming took 4 bases from V and 3 from J; bases not matched to a gene: 4. The CDR3 has 14 residues. In germline, CDR1 is WSHSY, CDR2 SAAADI. In DNA form, the CDR3 reads TGCGCCAGCAGTGGGGCGGGGGGAGAAGAGACCCAGTACTTC. Protein: CASSGAGGEETQYF.